This is a list of T cell receptor beta chains from one sample in a study of OX40 agonist ivuxolimab in advanced cancers. The assay was immunoSEQ multiplex PCR, and TCRdb's table has in-frame clones only and misses some. The sample holds more than 95,000 clones, roughly nine tenths seen once. Sequencing used CD4+ or CD8+ T cells sorted from blood, obtained in a trial of the OX40 agonist ivuxolimab. Receptors originate from an adult with an advanced solid tumor such as melanoma, head and neck, liver or kidney cancer. Both conserved end residues are part of each CDR3. D genes are given only for firm matches. Clone size appears in some rows only: once, few, many, or a class for an expanded clone.

TRBV29-1	-	-	TRBJ2-5	CSVGRTETQYF	TGCAGCGTGGGACGGACAGAGACCCAGTACTTC
TRBV11-2	-	-	TRBJ1-1	CASGGLGRPLNTEAFF	TGTGCCAGCGGGGGACTGGGCAGGCCCCTGAACACTGAAGCTTTCTTT
TRBV5-1	TRBD2	-	TRBJ2-7	CASSLDVSGSLYEQYF	TGCGCCAGCAGCTTGGATGTTAGCGGGAGTTTGTACGAGCAGTACTTC
TRBV6-5	-	-	TRBJ2-7	CASSYTENSGPYF	TGTGCCAGCAGCTACACCGAAAACTCCGGGCCTTACTTC
TRBV28	TRBD2	-	TRBJ2-6	CASSLFGRGSSGANVLTF	TGTGCCAGCAGTTTATTCGGGAGGGGCAGCTCTGGGGCCAACGTCCTGACTTTC
TRBV7-3	-	-	TRBJ2-1	CASSPDHIYNEQFF	TGTGCCAGCAGCCCAGACCACATTTACAATGAGCAGTTCTTC
TRBV5-1	TRBD2	-	TRBJ2-1	CASMPGTSGRGEQFF	TGCGCCAGCATGCCCGGGACTAGCGGGAGGGGTGAGCAGTTCTTC
TRBV27	TRBD2	-	TRBJ2-7	CASSPTRREFHEQYF	TGTGCCAGCAGTCCCACTAGGCGGGAGTTTCACGAGCAGTACTTC
TRBV2	-	-	TRBJ2-7	CASSYRDINEQYF	TGTGCCAGCAGTTACCGGGACATCAACGAGCAGTACTTC
TRBV29-1	-	-	TRBJ1-1	CSAEQGTNTEAFF	TGCAGCGCGGAACAGGGCACGAACACTGAAGCTTTCTTT
TRBV4-3	TRBD2	-	TRBJ2-1	CASSQDTLAGKSYNEQFF	TGCGCCAGCAGCCAAGATACCCTAGCGGGAAAGTCCTACAATGAGCAGTTCTTC
TRBV6-4	-	-	TRBJ2-1	CASSDSGYNEQFF	TGTGCCAGCAGTGACTCGGGCTACAATGAGCAGTTCTTC
TRBV30	TRBD2	once	TRBJ2-1	CACTWAAVASGSHEQFF	TGTGCCTGCACCTGGGCAGCGGTGGCTAGCGGGAGTCATGAGCAGTTCTTC
TRBV11-2	-	-	TRBJ1-4	CASSLEGTGEKLFF	TGTGCCAGCAGCTTAGAGGGGACTGGAGAAAAACTGTTTTTT
TRBV5-6	TRBD2	-	TRBJ2-1	CASSRPGTSGRAGEQFF	TGTGCCAGCAGCCGTCCCGGGACTAGCGGGAGGGCGGGTGAGCAGTTCTTC
TRBV9	-	-	TRBJ2-7	CASSVGDVGRGEQYF	TGTGCCAGCAGCGTAGGGGACGTAGGGCGAGGCGAGCAGTACTTC
TRBV7-3	-	-	TRBJ2-3	CASSFGGEGTDTQYF	TGTGCCAGCAGCTTCGGCGGCGAGGGCACAGATACGCAGTATTTT
TRBV28	-	-	TRBJ1-5	CASSLAGDQPQHF	TGTGCCAGCAGTTTGGCAGGGGATCAGCCCCAGCATTTT
TRBV2	-	-	TRBJ2-5	CASSDYQTQYF	TGTGCCAGCAGTGATTATCAGACCCAGTACTTC
TRBV7-2	TRBD1	-	TRBJ1-3	CASSLFTGGSGNTIYF	TGTGCCAGCAGCTTATTTACAGGGGGGTCCGGAAACACCATATATTTT
TRBV7-2	-	-	TRBJ1-3	CASSIRASISSGNTIYF	TGTGCCAGCAGCATTAGGGCATCAATTAGCTCTGGAAACACCATATATTTT
TRBV7-8	TRBD2	-	TRBJ2-7	CASSLGGTSGSSYEQYF	TGTGCCAGCAGCTTAGGTGGGACTAGCGGGAGTTCGTACGAGCAGTACTTC
TRBV10-2	-	-	TRBJ1-5	CASSEGPVGGDQPQHF	TGCGCCAGCAGTGAGGGTCCAGTGGGGGGGGATCAGCCCCAGCATTTT
TRBV10-3	TRBD2	few	TRBJ2-4	CAIIVGRGGDFLLAKNIQYF	TGTGCCATAATAGTCGGGCGGGGGGGAGATTTCCTACTAGCCAAAAACATTCAGTACTTC
TRBV5-1	-	-	TRBJ2-5	CASSLVAAGVETQYF	TGCGCCAGCAGCTTGGTTGCGGCAGGGGTGGAGACCCAGTACTTC
TRBV28	-	-	TRBJ2-3	CASSFRTSTDTQYF	TGTGCCAGCAGTTTCCGGACTAGCACAGATACGCAGTATTTT
TRBV28	-	-	TRBJ1-1	CASSFRTFSIRTEAFF	TGTGCCAGCAGTTTCAGGACATTCTCCATTAGAACTGAAGCTTTCTTT
TRBV2	TRBD1	-	TRBJ2-3	CASSDRAPSTDTQYF	TGTGCCAGCAGCGACAGGGCCCCAAGCACAGATACGCAGTATTTT
TRBV7-2	TRBD2	-	TRBJ2-3	CASSLVLAGGGADTQYF	TGTGCCAGCAGCTTAGTCTTAGCGGGAGGGGGCGCAGATACGCAGTATTTT
TRBV7-8	TRBD1	-	TRBJ2-5	CASSPRDSTETQYF	TGTGCCAGCAGCCCACGGGACAGCACAGAGACCCAGTACTTC
TRBV7-3	-	once	TRBJ2-1	CASSSQGAGGSEQFF	TGTGCCAGCAGCTCCCAGGGAGCAGGTGGGAGTGAGCAGTTCTTC
TRBV9	-	-	TRBJ2-3	CASSVASLSTDTQYF	TGTGCCAGCAGCGTGGCTAGTTTATCCACAGATACGCAGTATTTT
TRBV19	-	-	TRBJ1-5	CASSHGGSNQPQHF	TGTGCCAGTAGTCACGGGGGCTCGAATCAGCCCCAGCATTTT
TRBV9	-	few	TRBJ2-7	CASSVGRANSYEQYF	TGTGCCAGCAGCGTCGGACGGGCGAACTCCTACGAGCAGTACTTC
TRBV15	TRBD1	-	TRBJ2-2	CATRVGQTAGTGELFF	TGTGCCACCAGGGTGGGACAGACCGCGGGCACCGGGGAGCTGTTTTTT
TRBV9	-	-	TRBJ2-3	CASSVGTAADTQYF	TGTGCCAGCAGCGTCGGAACGGCCGCAGATACGCAGTATTTT
TRBV7-6	TRBD1	-	TRBJ2-7	CASSKQGASSYEQYF	TGTGCCAGCAGCAAACAGGGGGCAAGCTCCTACGAGCAGTACTTC
TRBV5-4	-	-	TRBJ2-3	CASSLAPGARDTQYF	TGTGCCAGCAGCTTGGCCCCGGGGGCAAGGGATACGCAGTATTTT
TRBV10-3	TRBD1	-	TRBJ2-2	CAISERRGQGGAGELFF	TGTGCCATCAGTGAGCGAAGAGGACAGGGGGGGGCCGGGGAGCTGTTTTTT
TRBV4-1	TRBD1	-	TRBJ1-5	CASSPGGQGTLSNQPQHF	TGCGCCAGCAGCCCAGGGGGACAGGGAACCCTTAGCAATCAGCCCCAGCATTTT
TRBV7-3	TRBD2	once	TRBJ2-2	CASKAGGPTSNTGELFF	TGTGCCAGTAAAGCGGGAGGGCCTACATCGAACACCGGGGAGCTGTTTTTT
TRBV5-1	-	-	TRBJ2-1	CASSSGTISYNEQFF	TGCGCCAGCAGCTCCGGGACAATTTCCTACAATGAGCAGTTCTTC
TRBV7-9	-	once	TRBJ2-7	CASSLGGIKYEQYF	TGTGCCAGCAGCTTAGGGGGGATTAAGTACGAGCAGTACTTC